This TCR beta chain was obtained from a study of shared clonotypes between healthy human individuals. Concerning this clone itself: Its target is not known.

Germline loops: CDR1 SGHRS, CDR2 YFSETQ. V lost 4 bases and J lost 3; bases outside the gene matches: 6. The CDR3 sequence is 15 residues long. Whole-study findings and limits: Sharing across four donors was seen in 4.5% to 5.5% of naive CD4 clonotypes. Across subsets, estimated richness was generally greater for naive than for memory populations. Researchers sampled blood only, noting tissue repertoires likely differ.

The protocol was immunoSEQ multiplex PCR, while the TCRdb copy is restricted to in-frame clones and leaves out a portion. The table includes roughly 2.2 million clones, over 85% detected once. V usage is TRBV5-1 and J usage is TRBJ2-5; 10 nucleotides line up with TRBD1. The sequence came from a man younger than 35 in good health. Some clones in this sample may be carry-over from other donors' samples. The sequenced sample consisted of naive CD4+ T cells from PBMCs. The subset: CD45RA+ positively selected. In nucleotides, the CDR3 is TGCGCCAGCAGCCAGACCGGGACAGGGGAAGAGACCCAGTACTTC. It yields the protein CASSQTGTGEETQYF.